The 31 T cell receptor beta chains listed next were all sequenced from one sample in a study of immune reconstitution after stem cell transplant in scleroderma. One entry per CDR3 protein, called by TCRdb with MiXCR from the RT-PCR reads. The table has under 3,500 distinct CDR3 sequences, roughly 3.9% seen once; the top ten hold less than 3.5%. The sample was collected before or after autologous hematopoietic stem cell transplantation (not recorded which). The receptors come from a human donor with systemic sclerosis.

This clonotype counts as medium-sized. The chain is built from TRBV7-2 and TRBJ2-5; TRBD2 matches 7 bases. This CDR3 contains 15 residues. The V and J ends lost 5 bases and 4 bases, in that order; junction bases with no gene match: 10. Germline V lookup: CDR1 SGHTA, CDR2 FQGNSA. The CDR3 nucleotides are TGTGCCAGCAGCCGCGCTAGCGGTACGGGAGAGACCCAGTACTTC. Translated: CASSRASGTGETQYF.

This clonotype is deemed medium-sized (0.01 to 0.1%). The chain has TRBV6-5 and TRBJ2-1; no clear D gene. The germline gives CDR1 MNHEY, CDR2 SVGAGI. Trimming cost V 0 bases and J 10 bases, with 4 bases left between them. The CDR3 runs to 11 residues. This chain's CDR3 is CASSYSTEQFF. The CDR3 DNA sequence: TGTGCCAGCAGTTACTCTACCGAGCAGTTCTTC.

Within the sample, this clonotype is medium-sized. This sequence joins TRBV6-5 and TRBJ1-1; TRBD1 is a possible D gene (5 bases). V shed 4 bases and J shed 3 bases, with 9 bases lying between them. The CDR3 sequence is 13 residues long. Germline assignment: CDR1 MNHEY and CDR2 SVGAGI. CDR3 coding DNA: TGTGCCAGCAGTTGGGGGAGGGACACTGAAGCTTTCTTT. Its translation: CASSWGRDTEAFF.

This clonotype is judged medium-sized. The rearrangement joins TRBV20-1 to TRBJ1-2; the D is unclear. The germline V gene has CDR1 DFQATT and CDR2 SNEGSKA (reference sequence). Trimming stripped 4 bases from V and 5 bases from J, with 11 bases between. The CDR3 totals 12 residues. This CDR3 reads CSAMPLGYGYTF. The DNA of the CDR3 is TGCAGTGCTATGCCTCTCGGGTATGGCTACACCTTC.

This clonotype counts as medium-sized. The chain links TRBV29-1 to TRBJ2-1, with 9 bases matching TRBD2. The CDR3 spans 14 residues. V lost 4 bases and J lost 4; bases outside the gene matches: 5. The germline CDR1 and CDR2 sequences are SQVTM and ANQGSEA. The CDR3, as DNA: TGCAGCGTTGTGACCAGCGGGAGGTACAATGAGCAGTTCTTC. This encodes CSVVTSGRYNEQFF.

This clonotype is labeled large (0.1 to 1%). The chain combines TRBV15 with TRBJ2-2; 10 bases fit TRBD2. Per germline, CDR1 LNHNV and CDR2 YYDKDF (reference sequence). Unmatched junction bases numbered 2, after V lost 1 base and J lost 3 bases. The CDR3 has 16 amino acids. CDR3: CATSRVGTSDTGELFF. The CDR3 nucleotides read TGTGCCACCAGCAGAGTAGGGACTAGCGACACCGGGGAGCTGTTTTTT.

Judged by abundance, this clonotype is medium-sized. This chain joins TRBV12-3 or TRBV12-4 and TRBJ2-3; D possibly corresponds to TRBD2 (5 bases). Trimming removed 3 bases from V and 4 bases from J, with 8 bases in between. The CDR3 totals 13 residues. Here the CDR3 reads CASSLLAADTQYF. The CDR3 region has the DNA TGTGCCAGCAGTTTGCTAGCAGCAGATACGCAGTATTTT.

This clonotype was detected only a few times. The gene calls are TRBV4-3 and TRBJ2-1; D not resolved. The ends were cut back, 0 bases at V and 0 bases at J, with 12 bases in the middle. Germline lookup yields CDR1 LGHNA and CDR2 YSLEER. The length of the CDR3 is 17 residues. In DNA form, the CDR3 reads TGCGCCAGCAGCCAAGATGCAGGTGATAGCTCCTACAATGAGCAGTTCTTC. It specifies CASSQDAGDSSYNEQFF.

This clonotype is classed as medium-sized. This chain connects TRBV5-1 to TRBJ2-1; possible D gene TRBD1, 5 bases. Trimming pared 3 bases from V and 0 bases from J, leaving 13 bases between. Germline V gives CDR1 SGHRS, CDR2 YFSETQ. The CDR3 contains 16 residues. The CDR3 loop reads CASSSHRRSSYNEQFF. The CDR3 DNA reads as TGCGCCAGCAGCTCCCACAGGCGGAGCTCCTACAATGAGCAGTTCTTC. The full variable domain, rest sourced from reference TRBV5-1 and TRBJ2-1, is KAGVTQTPRYLIKTRGQQVTLSCSPISGHRSVSWYQQTPGQGLQFLFEYFSETQRNKGNFPGRFSGRQFSNSRSEMNVSTLELGDSALYLCASSSHRRSSYNEQFFGPGTRLTVL.

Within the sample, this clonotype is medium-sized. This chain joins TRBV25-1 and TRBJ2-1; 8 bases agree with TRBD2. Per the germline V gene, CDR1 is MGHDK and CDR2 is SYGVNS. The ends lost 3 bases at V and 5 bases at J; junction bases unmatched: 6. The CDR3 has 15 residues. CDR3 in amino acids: CASSDPRSGDNEQFF. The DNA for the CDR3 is TGTGCCAGCAGTGATCCGCGTAGCGGGGACAATGAGCAGTTCTTC.

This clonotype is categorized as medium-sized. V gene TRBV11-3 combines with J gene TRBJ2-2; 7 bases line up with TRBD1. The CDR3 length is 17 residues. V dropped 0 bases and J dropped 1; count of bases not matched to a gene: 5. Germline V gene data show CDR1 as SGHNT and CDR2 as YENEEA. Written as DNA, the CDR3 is TGTGCCAGCAGCTTAGATGATTGGACAGGGAACACCGGGGAGCTGTTTTTT. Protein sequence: CASSLDDWTGNTGELFF.

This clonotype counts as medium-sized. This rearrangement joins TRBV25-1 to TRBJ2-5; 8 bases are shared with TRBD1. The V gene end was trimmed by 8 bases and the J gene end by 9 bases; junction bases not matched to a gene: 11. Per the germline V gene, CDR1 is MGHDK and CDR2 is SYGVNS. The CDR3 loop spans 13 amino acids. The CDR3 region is CASSDRVLEAQYF. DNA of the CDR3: TGTGCCAGCTCGGACAGGGTCCTGGAGGCCCAGTACTTC.

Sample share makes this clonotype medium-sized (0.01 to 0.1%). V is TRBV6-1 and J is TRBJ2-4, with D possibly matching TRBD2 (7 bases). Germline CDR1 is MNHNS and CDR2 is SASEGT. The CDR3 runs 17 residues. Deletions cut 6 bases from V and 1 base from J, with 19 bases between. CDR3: CASSPKWGGDAKNIQYF. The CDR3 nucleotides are TGTGCCAGCAGCCCCAAATGGGGGGGCGACGCCAAAAACATTCAGTACTTC.

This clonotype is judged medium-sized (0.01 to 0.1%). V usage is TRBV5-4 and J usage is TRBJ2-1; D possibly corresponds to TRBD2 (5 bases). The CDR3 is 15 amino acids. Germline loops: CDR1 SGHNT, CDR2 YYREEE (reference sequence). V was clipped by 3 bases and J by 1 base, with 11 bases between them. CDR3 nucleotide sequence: TGTGCCAGCAGCTCCCATTGGAGGTCCTACAATGAGCAGTTCTTC. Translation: CASSSHWRSYNEQFF.

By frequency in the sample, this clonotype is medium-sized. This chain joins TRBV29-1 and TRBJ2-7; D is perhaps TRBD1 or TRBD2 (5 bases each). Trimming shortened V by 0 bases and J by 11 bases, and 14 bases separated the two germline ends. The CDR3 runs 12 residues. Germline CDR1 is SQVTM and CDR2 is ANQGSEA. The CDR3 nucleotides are TGCAGCGTTGAAGATCGCCGGGGCCTGGAGTACTTC. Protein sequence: CSVEDRRGLEYF.

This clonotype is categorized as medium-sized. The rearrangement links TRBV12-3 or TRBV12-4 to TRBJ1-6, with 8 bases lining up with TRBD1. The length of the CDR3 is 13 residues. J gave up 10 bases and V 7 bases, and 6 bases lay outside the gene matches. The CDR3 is CASNGQGVSPLHF. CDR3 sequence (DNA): TGTGCCAGCAACGGACAGGGAGTATCACCCCTCCACTTT.

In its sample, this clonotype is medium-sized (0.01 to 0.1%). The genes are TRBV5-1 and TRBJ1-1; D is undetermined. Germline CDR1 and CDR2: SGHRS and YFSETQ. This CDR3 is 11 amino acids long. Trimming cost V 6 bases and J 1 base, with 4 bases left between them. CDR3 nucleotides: TGCGCCAGCAACGGGAACACTGAAGCTTTCTTT. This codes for CASNGNTEAFF.

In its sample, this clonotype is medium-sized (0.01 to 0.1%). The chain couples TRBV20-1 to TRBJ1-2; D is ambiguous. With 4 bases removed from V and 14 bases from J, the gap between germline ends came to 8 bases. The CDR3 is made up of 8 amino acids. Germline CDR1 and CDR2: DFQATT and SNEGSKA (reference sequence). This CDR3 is CSAIDGTF. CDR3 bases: TGCAGTGCTATCGACGGTACCTTC.

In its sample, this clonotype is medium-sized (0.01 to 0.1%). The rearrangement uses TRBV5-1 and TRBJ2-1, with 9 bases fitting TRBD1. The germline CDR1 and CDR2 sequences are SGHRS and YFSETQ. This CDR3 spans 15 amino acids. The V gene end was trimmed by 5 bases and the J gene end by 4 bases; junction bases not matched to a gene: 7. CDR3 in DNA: TGCGCCAGCAGAAACCGGGACAGGGCTTACAATGAGCAGTTCTTC. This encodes CASRNRDRAYNEQFF. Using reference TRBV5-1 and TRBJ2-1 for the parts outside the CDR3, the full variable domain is KAGVTQTPRYLIKTRGQQVTLSCSPISGHRSVSWYQQTPGQGLQFLFEYFSETQRNKGNFPGRFSGRQFSNSRSEMNVSTLELGDSALYLCASRNRDRAYNEQFFGPGTRLTVL.

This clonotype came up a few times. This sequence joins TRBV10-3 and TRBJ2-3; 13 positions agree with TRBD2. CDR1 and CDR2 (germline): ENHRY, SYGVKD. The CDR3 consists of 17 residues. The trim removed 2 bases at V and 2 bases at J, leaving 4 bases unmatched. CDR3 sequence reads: CAISEELAGGFTDTQYF. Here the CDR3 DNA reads TGTGCCATCAGTGAGGAACTAGCGGGAGGGTTCACAGATACGCAGTATTTT.

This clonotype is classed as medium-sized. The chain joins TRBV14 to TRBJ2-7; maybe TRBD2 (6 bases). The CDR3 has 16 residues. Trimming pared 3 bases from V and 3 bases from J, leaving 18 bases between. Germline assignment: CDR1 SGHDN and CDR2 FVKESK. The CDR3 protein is CASSHLTREGVYEQYF. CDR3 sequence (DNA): TGTGCCAGCAGCCACTTAACGCGGGAAGGGGTCTACGAGCAGTACTTC.

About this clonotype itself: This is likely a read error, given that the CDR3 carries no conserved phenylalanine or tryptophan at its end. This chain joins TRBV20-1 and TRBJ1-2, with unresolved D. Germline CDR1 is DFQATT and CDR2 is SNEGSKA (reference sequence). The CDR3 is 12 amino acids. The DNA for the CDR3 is TGCAGTGCTAGACCAGGTCCCTATGACTACACCCTC. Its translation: CSARPGPYDYTL.

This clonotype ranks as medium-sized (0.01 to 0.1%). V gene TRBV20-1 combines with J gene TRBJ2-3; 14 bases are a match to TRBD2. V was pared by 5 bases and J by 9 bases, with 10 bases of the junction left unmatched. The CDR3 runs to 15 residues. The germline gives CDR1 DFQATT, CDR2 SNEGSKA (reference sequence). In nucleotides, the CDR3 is TGCAGTGCTCGACCGGGACTAGCGGGGGTGGAGACGCAGTATTTT. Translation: CSARPGLAGVETQYF.

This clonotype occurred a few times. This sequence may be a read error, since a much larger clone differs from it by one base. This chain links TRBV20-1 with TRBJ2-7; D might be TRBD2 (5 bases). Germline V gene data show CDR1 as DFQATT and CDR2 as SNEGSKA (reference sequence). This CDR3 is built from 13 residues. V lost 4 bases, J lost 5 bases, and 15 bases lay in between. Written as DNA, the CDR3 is TGCAGTGCTACCAAGGAGGAGAAGGACGAGCAGTACTTC. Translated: CSATKEEKDEQYF.

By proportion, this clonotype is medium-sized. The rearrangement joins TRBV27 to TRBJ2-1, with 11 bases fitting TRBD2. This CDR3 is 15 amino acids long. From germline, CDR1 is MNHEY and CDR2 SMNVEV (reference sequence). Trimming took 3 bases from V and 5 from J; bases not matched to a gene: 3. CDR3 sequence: CASSLTSGMDNEQFF. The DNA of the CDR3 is TGTGCCAGCAGTTTGACTAGCGGGATGGACAATGAGCAGTTCTTC.

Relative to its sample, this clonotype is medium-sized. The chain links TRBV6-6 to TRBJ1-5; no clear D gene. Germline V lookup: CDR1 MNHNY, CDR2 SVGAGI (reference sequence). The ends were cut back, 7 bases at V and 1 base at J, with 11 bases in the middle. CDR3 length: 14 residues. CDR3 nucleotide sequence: TGTGCCAGCATCAACGGTCAGAGCAATCAGCCCCAGCATTTT. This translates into CASINGQSNQPQHF.

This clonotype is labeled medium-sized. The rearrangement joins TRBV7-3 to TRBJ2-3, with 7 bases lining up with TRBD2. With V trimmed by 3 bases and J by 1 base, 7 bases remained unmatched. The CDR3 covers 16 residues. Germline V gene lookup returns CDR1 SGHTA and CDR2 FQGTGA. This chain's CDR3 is CASSFRFAGGTDTQYF. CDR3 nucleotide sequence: TGTGCCAGCAGCTTTCGATTTGCGGGGGGCACAGATACGCAGTATTTT.

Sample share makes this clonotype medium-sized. The CDR3: CASSLQGAQNTEAFF. In DNA form, the CDR3 reads TGTGCCAGCAGCTTACAGGGGGCGCAGAACACTGAAGCTTTCTTT. The J gene is TRBJ1-1, the V gene TRBV7-2, with 8 bases fitting TRBD1. Germline V gene sequence: CDR1 SGHTA, CDR2 FQGNSA. CDR3 length equals 15 residues. Trimming at V came to 2 bases and at J to 1 base, leaving 3 bases not matched to a gene.

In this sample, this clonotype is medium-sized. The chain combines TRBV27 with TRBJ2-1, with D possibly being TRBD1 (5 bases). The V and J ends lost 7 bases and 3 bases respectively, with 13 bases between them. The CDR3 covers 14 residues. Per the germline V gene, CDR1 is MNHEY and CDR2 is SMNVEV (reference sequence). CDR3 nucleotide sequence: TGTGCCAGCAAGGTTTTAGGGGTCTACAATGAGCAGTTCTTC. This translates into CASKVLGVYNEQFF.

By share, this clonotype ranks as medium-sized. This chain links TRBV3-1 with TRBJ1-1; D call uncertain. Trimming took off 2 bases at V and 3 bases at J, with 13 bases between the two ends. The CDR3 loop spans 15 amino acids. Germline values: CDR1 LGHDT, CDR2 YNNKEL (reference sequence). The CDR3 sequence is CASSQSGLVYTEAFF. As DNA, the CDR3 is TGTGCCAGCAGCCAATCTGGACTGGTCTACACTGAAGCTTTCTTT.

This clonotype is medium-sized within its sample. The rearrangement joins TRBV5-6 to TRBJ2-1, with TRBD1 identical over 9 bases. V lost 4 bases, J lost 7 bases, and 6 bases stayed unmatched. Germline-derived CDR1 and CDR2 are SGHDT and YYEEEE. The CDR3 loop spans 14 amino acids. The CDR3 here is CASSIGQGPNEQFF. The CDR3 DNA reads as TGTGCCAGCAGCATAGGACAGGGGCCTAATGAGCAGTTCTTC.